This entry lists 3 T cell receptor beta chains sequenced from one sample in a study of shared clonotypes between healthy human individuals. CD8 cells regarded as naive lacked CD45RO, were positively chosen for CCR7, and omitted terminally differentiated effector memory CD45RA+ cells. Profiled with immunoSEQ multiplex PCR; TCRdb holds only in-frame clones, not every one. The table lists around 1.9 million clones, 93% of them singletons. The sequencing input was naive CD8+ T cells from PBMCs. Receptors were obtained from a man between 18 and 29 years old in good health. Some clones in this sample may be carry-over from other donors' samples.

V gene TRBV5-6 combines with J gene TRBJ2-5; 7 positions match TRBD2. This CDR3 spans 15 amino acids. Looked up from germline, CDR1 is SGHDT and CDR2 is YYEEEE. The V segment lost 0 bases and the J segment 4 bases; nucleotides outside the gene matches: 6. CDR3 sequence: CASSLALARGETQYF. CDR3 DNA sequence: TGTGCCAGCAGCTTGGCACTAGCGCGCGGAGAGACCCAGTACTTC.

The rearrangement links TRBV4-1 to TRBJ2-7; tentatively, D is TRBD1 or TRBD2 (6 bases each). The CDR3 consists of 17 residues. Germline CDR1 reads MGHRA; CDR2 reads YSYEKL. V was shortened by 3 bases and J by 1 base, with 19 bases between the two germline ends. The CDR3 protein is CASSQGAGGLGSYEQYF. CDR3 nucleotide sequence: TGCGCCAGCAGCCAGGGGGCTGGAGGGCTGGGGTCCTACGAGCAGTACTTC.

The chain couples TRBV11-2 to TRBJ2-7; possibly TRBD1 for D (7 bases). The germline V gene has CDR1 SGHAT and CDR2 FQNNGV. V was trimmed by 1 base and J by 2 bases, leaving 12 bases between them. The CDR3 spans 15 residues. CDR3 sequence (DNA): TGTGCCAGCAGCTTAGTTCCAGGGGGGACCTACGAGCAGTACTTC. It specifies CASSLVPGGTYEQYF.